Listed below are T cell receptor beta chains from one sample, sequenced in a study of cytomegalovirus exposure and HLA in healthy donors. The protocol was immunoSEQ multiplex PCR, while the TCRdb copy is restricted to in-frame clones and leaves out a portion. The sample carries around 97,000 clones, less than 9.5% recorded once. The source material was PBMCs. The origin of the receptors is a man between 45 and 60 years old in good health and CMV-seropositive. Both conserved end residues are trimmed from each CDR3.

v_call: TRBV5-1
j_call: TRBJ1-2
cdr3_aa: ASSLQDFYGYT

v_call: TRBV11-3
j_call: TRBJ1-1
cdr3_aa: ASSLRGRNTEAF

v_call: TRBV28
j_call: TRBJ2-7
cdr3_aa: ASQPGGTAAYEQY

v_call: TRBV7-9
j_call: TRBJ2-2
cdr3_aa: ASILWLAGASGELF

v_call: TRBV5-1
j_call: TRBJ2-1
cdr3_aa: ASSLEPGGLTYNEQF

v_call: TRBV19
j_call: TRBJ1-4
cdr3_aa: ASRDRPTNEKLF

v_call: TRBV2
j_call: TRBJ2-3
cdr3_aa: ASSENRDTDTQY

v_call: TRBV6-6
j_call: TRBJ1-5
cdr3_aa: ATRLGDQPQH

v_call: TRBV10-1
j_call: TRBJ2-7
cdr3_aa: ASSVQGPYEQY

v_call: TRBV18
j_call: TRBJ1-5
cdr3_aa: ASSHGQGALH

v_call: TRBV28
j_call: TRBJ1-4
cdr3_aa: ASMTTGTGEGYEKLF

v_call: TRBV30
j_call: TRBJ2-1
cdr3_aa: AWSAPRLRNEQF

v_call: TRBV7-9
j_call: TRBJ2-7
cdr3_aa: ASGRPGTDYEQY

v_call: TRBV19
j_call: TRBJ2-2
cdr3_aa: ASSRQAGVSTGELF

v_call: TRBV30
j_call: TRBJ1-2
cdr3_aa: AWSAYPYGYT

v_call: TRBV7-2
j_call: TRBJ1-1
cdr3_aa: ASSQVVSTVEAF

v_call: TRBV28
j_call: TRBJ1-5
cdr3_aa: ASSHGTVKPQH

v_call: TRBV4-1
j_call: TRBJ2-1
cdr3_aa: ASSQDFGAGSSYNEQF

v_call: TRBV10-3
j_call: TRBJ2-7
cdr3_aa: AISDIAVQY

v_call: TRBV9
j_call: TRBJ2-1
cdr3_aa: ASSAGTRHRQVYNEQF

v_call: TRBV2
j_call: TRBJ2-1
cdr3_aa: ASSEESGAYNEQF

v_call: TRBV7-3
j_call: TRBJ2-1
cdr3_aa: ASSLGTDNEQF

v_call: TRBV9
j_call: TRBJ2-6
cdr3_aa: ASSTLNSGANVLT